This T cell receptor beta chain was retrieved from a study of T cell changes during pregnancy in multiple sclerosis. The assay was immunoSEQ multiplex PCR, and TCRdb's table has in-frame clones only and misses some. The data contain approximately 70,000 clones, 90% to 95% of them singletons. The TCR was taken from a female donor in good health, enrolled as a control in a pregnancy study. Sample: peripheral blood, taken in the first trimester of pregnancy.

This chain's CDR3 is CASSLPGANVLTF. The CDR3 DNA reads TGTGCCAGCAGCCTCCCCGGGGCCAACGTCCTGACTTTC. The rearrangement links TRBV7-9 to TRBJ2-6; D call uncertain. The CDR3 has 13 residues. Germline loops: CDR1 SEHNR, CDR2 FQNEAQ (reference sequence). V was clipped by 5 bases and J by 4 bases, with 6 bases between them.